The present T cell receptor beta chain was sequenced within a study of blood T cell repertoires in COVID-19. Study-wide context: From the United States, Italy and Spain came samples of acute and convalescent COVID-19. T cells, B-cell-depleted T cells, or PBMCs supplied cDNA or gDNA.

Per the germline V gene, CDR1 is MNHEY and CDR2 is SMNVEV (reference sequence). The CDR3 length is 15 residues. The V and J ends lost 6 bases and 5 bases, in that order; junction bases with no gene match: 12. In the original workflow: Reference gene primer amplification gave estimated nucleated cell counts. The repertoire was sequenced with immunoSEQ multiplex PCR; TCRdb's copy has only in-frame clones and lacks some. V and J calls and clone size are as listed in that table; D and trimming were resolved from the DNA. The sample consists of around 500,000 clones, 70% to 90% of them appearing once. The specimen was peripheral blood. The clonotype comes from a human donor in a cohort sampled during active COVID-19. The rearrangement uses TRBV27 and TRBJ1-2, with TRBD1 identical over 7 bases. This CDR3 reads CASRPDRDLMYGYTF. For the CDR3, the DNA is TGTGCCAGCAGACCTGACAGGGACCTAATGTATGGCTACACCTTC.